Listed below are T cell receptor beta chains from one sample, sequenced in a study of T cells in Graves' hyperthyroidism and ophthalmopathy. TCRdb analysed the multiplex PCR reads with MiXCR anew, one entry per CDR3 protein. The sample includes 490,000 or so distinct CDR3 sequences, less than 20% seen only once; the top ten take roughly 47%. Sequencing used blood. These receptor sequences come from a man in his forties with Graves' ophthalmopathy. The CDR3 runs from the conserved cysteine through the conserved F or W. D genes are given only for firm matches. Not every row has a clone size; where given, it reads once, few, many or a size class.

clone_size	d_call	j_call	v_call	cdr3_nt	cdr3_aa
NA	TRBD2	TRBJ2-7	TRBV11-2	TGTGCCAGCGGATACCCCCCTACCGGGACTAGCGGGGGCAACTACGAGCAGTACTTC	CASGYPPTGTSGGNYEQYF
NA	NA	TRBJ2-5	TRBV29-1	TGCAGCGTTGGAGCGCGTGAGGAGACCCAGTACTTC	CSVGAREETQYF
few	NA	TRBJ1-1	TRBV29-1	TGCAGCGTGAGGACAGACCAGAACACTGAAGCTTTCTTT	CSVRTDQNTEAFF
NA	NA	TRBJ1-2	TRBV10-3	TGTGCCATCAGTGACTGGGGGCTTTCCTATGGCTACACCTTC	CAISDWGLSYGYTF
NA	NA	TRBJ2-3	TRBV5-1	TGCGCCAGCAGCGAACACGGACGTAGCACAGATACGCAGTATTTT	CASSEHGRSTDTQYF
NA	NA	TRBJ2-3	TRBV13	TGTGCCAGCAGCTCCTCGTCAACAGTAGATACGCAGTATTTT	CASSSSSTVDTQYF
NA	NA	TRBJ2-7	TRBV29-1	TGCAGCGTTGAAGATCCGGGACGGACCTACGAGCAGTACTTC	CSVEDPGRTYEQYF
few	NA	TRBJ1-3	TRBV20-1	TGCAGTGTTCTACTTCACTCTGGAAACACCATATATTTT	CSVLLHSGNTIYF
NA	NA	TRBJ2-1	TRBV30	TGTGCCTGGAGTGTAGGGCAACCCAATGAGCAGTTCTTC	CAWSVGQPNEQFF
many	TRBD2	TRBJ2-7	TRBV18	TGTGCCAGCTCAGAGGAGGGAGGGTACGTCGAGCAGTACTTC	CASSEEGGYVEQYF